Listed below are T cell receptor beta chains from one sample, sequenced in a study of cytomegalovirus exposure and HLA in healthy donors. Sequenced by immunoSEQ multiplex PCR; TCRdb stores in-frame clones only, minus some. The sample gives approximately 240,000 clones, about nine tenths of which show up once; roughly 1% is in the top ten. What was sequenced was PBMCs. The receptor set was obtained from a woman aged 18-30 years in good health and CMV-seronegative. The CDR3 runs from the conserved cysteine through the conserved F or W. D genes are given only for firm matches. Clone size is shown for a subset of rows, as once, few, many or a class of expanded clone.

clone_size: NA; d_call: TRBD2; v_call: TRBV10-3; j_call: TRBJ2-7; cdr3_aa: CAISETSGTPSEQYF; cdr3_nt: TGTGCCATCAGTGAGACTAGCGGAACCCCCTCCGAGCAGTACTTC
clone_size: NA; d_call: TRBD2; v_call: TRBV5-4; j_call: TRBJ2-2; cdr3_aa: CASSLGSGMRLGELFF; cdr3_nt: TGTGCCAGCAGCTTAGGTAGCGGGATGAGGTTGGGGGAGCTGTTTTTT
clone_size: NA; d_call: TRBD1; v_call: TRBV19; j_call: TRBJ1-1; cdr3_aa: CASSPGDRGQGEAFF; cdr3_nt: TGTGCCAGTAGTCCCGGGGACAGGGGGCAAGGTGAAGCTTTCTTT
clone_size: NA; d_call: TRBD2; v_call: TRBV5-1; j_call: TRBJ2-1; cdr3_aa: CASSLIAGDYNEQFF; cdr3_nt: TGCGCCAGCAGCTTAATAGCGGGAGACTACAATGAGCAGTTCTTC
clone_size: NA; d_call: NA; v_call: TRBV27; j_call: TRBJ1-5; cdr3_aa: CASSFYSNQPQHF; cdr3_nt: TGTGCCAGCAGTTTCTATAGCAATCAGCCCCAGCATTTT
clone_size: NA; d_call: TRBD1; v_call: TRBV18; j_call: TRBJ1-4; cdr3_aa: CASSRTSTGGLEKLFF; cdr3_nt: TGTGCCAGCTCACGGACTTCGACAGGGGGATTAGAAAAACTGTTTTTT
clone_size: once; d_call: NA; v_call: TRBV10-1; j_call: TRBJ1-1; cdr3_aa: CASSDPRQAPSSAFF; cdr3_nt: TGCGCCAGCAGTGACCCGAGACAGGCGCCCTCTTCGGCTTTCTTT
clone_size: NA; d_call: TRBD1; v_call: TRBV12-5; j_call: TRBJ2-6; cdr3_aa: CASGQPSDRGFPTGANVLTF; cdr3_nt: TGTGCTAGTGGTCAACCTTCTGACAGGGGGTTCCCCACTGGGGCCAACGTCCTGACTTTC
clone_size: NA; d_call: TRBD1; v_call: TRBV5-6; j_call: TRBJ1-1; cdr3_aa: CASSWQGGYTEAFF; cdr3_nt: TGTGCCAGCAGCTGGCAGGGGGGCTACACTGAAGCTTTCTTT
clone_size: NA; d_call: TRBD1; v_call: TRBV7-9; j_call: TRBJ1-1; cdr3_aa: CASSSTGVDTEAFF; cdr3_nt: TGTGCCAGCAGCTCAACAGGGGTTGACACTGAAGCTTTCTTT
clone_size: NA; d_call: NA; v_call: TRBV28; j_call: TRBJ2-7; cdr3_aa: CASRTGGAAGGYEQYF; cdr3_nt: TGTGCCAGCAGAACAGGGGGCGCGGCGGGGGGTTACGAGCAGTACTTC
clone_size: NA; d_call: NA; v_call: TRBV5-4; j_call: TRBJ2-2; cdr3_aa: CASNLRANTGELFF; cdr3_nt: TGTGCCAGCAATCTGAGGGCGAACACCGGGGAGCTGTTTTTT
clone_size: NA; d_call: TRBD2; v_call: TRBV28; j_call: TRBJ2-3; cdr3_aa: CASSLGTSGMRSGTDTQYF; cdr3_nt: TGTGCCAGCAGTTTAGGGACTAGCGGGATGAGGTCGGGCACAGATACGCAGTATTTT
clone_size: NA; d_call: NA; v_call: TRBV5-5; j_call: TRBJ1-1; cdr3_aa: CASRQDMTNTEAFF; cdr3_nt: TGTGCCAGCAGACAAGACATGACGAACACTGAAGCTTTCTTT
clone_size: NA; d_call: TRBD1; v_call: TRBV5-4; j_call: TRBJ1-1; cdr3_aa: CASSWGVTGGTEAFF; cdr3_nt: TGTGCCAGCAGCTGGGGGGTGACAGGGGGCACTGAAGCTTTCTTT
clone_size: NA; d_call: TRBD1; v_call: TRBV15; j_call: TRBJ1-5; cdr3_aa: CATSRGTLRDRGRPYSNQPQHF; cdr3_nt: TGTGCCACCAGCAGAGGTACCCTCAGGGACAGGGGTCGCCCCTATAGCAATCAGCCCCAGCATTTT
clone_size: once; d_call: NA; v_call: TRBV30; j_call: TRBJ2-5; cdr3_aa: CAWSQNHAGYQETQYF; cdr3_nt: TGTGCCTGGAGTCAAAACCACGCGGGATACCAAGAGACCCAGTACTTC
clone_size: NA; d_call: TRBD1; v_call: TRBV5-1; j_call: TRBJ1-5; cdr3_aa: CASSPGQGAQPQHF; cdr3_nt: TGCGCCAGCAGCCCGGGACAGGGGGCTCAGCCCCAGCATTTT
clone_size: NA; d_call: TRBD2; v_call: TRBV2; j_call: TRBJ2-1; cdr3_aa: CASSGFGGSSYNEQFF; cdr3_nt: TGTGCCAGCAGTGGATTTGGCGGGAGCTCCTACAATGAGCAGTTCTTC
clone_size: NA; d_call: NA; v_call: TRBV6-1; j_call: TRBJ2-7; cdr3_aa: CASSEWAGETYEQYF; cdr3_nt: TGTGCCAGCAGTGAATGGGCAGGGGAAACCTACGAGCAGTACTTC
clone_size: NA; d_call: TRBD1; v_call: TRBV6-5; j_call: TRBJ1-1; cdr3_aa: CASSLGQGVWTEAFF; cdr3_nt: TGTGCCAGCAGTCTAGGACAGGGCGTATGGACTGAAGCTTTCTTT
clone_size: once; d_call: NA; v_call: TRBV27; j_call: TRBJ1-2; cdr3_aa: CASSLLGAGGGYGYTF; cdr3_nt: TGTGCCAGCAGTTTATTAGGGGCCGGGGGTGGCTATGGCTACACCTTC
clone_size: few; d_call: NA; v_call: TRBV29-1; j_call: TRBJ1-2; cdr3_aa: CSVAGSYGYTF; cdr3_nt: TGCAGCGTAGCGGGGAGCTATGGCTACACCTTC
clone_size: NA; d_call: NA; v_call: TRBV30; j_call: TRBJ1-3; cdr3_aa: CAWSNGDSGNTIYF; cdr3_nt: TGTGCCTGGAGTAACGGGGACTCTGGAAACACCATATATTTT
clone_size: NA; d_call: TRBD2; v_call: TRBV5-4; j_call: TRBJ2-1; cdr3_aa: CASSSIMSGSYNEQFF; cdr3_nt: TGTGCCAGCAGCTCGATTATGAGCGGGAGTTACAATGAGCAGTTCTTC
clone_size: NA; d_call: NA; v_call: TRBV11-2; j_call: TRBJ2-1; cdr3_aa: CASSIRGGTNSYNEQFF; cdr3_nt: TGTGCCAGCAGCATACGAGGGGGGACTAACTCCTACAATGAGCAGTTCTTC
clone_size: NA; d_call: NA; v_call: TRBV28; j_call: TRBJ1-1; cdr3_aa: CASSLPRQLNTEAFF; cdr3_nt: TGTGCCAGCAGTCTCCCGCGACAGTTGAACACTGAAGCTTTCTTT
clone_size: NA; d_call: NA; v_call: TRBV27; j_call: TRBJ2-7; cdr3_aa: CASSSAAGRTGYEQYF; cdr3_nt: TGTGCCAGCAGTTCGGCGGCAGGACGGACGGGATACGAGCAGTACTTC
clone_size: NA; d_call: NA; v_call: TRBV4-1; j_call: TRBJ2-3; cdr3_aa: CASSQVGGAARDTQYF; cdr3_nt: TGCGCCAGCAGCCAAGTGGGGGGGGCGGCGCGGGATACGCAGTATTTT
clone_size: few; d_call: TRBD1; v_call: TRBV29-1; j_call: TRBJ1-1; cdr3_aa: CSVGQGYEAFF; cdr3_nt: TGCAGCGTTGGACAGGGGTATGAAGCTTTCTTT